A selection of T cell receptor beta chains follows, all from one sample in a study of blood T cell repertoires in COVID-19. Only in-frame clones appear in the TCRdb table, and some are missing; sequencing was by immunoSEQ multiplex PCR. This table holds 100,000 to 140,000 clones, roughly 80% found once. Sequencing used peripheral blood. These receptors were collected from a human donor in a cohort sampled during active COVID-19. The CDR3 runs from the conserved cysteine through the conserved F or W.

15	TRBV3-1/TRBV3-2	CASSSGSLGGNTIYF
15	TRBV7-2	CASSLAGNSYNEQFF
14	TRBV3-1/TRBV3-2	CASSPRQGVDEQYF
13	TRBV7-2	CASSWTGDQPQHF
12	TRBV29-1	CSVGQANTEAFF
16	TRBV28	CASSLDLLDRSYEQYF
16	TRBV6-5	CASSYGQIATNEKLFF
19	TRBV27	CASSLSLSISGKGKETQYF
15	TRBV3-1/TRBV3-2	CASRLGRAPYNEQFF
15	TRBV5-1	CASSLALAGGGEQFF
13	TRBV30	CAWTRQLNTEAFF
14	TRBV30	CAWRGQGTTGELFF
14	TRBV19	CATGQSEANYGYTF
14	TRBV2	CASSAQGSNQPQHF
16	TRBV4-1	CASSQDERSSYNEQFF
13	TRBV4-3	CASSQVGTGAQYF
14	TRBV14	CASSQSDGESTQYF
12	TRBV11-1	CASSLDSYGYTF
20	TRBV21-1	CASSKAPVERGTNPGNTIYF
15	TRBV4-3	CASSQGLAGVYEQFF
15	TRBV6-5	CASSYRWQGDTEAFF
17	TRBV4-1	CASSLSADRVAKNIQYF
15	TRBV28	CASSLTGGGGDTQYF
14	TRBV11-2	CASSLGLENNEQFF
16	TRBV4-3	CASSQDAGGRGQPQHF
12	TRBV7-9	CASSRQYNEQFF
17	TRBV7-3	CASSLGPRGGGQETQYF
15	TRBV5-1	CASSLGAGDPYEQYF
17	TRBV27	CASTTGQGKVGNTEAFF
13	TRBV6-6	CASSYSSSLEAFF
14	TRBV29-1	CSVRTGTSNQPQHF
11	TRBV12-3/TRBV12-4	CASQGVTEAFF
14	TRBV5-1	CASSSQRGGDTQYF
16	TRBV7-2	CASASPAGLLNYGYTF
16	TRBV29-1	CSVGFRTSGNYNEQFF
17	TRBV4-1	CASSQSSAAGGLDEQFF
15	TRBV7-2	CASSSQQGAPTEAFF
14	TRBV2	CALSRSPGNSPLHF
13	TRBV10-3	CAISPKRDRLQYF
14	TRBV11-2	CASSLDHSYNEQFF
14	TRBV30	CAWSVRDRSPEQYF
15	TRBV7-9	CASSLGGQGASGYTF
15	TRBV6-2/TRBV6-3	CASSFVSWKRHEQFF
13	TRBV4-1	CASSLPRGNEQFF
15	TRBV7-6	CASSSLAGGTGELFF
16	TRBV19	CASSPPGHISYQPQHF
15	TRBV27	CASSPDRLSTGELFF
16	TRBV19	CASSPVRTGQGQPQHF
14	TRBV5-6	CASSFAGAGTEAFF
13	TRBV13	CASSWGQQETQYF